One and the same sample provided the 28 T cell receptor beta chains below, sequenced in a study of shared clonotypes between healthy human individuals. The assay was immunoSEQ multiplex PCR, and TCRdb's table has in-frame clones only and misses some. The sample contains around 980,000 clones, approximately 80% of which appear only once. Sequencing was performed on memory CD4+ T cells from PBMCs. Regarding subset: CD45RA-negative fraction. These receptors originate from a man between 18 and 35 years old in good health. Some clones in this sample may be carry-over from other donors' samples.

The chain uses TRBV27 and TRBJ2-7; a weak D match, TRBD2 (6 bases). The V gene lost 1 base and the J gene lost 6 bases, with 13 bases spanning the gap. Germline-derived CDR1 and CDR2 are MNHEY and SMNVEV (reference sequence). This CDR3 spans 14 amino acids. The CDR3 here is CASSLLEGRGEQYF. The CDR3 DNA is TGTGCCAGCAGTTTATTGGAGGGACGCGGCGAGCAGTACTTC.

The CDR3 DNA reads TGCGCCAGCAGCTTGGGACTCTCTAACACCGGGGAGCTGTTTTTT. Translation: CASSLGLSNTGELFF. V is TRBV4-3 and J is TRBJ2-2; weak D call: TRBD2 (6 bases). Germline-derived CDR1 and CDR2 are LGHNA and YSLEER. This CDR3 is built from 15 residues. The V gene lost 5 bases and the J gene lost 2 bases, with 12 bases spanning the gap.

The rearrangement joins TRBV28 to TRBJ2-6, with TRBD1 as a possible D gene (6 bases). Trimming stripped 6 bases from V and 4 bases from J, with 13 bases between. CDR1 MDHEN and CDR2 SYDVKM come from the germline V gene. CDR3 length: 15 amino acids. The CDR3 is CASRSTGMGANVLTF. CDR3 bases: TGTGCCAGCAGATCAACAGGGATGGGGGCCAACGTCCTGACTTTC.

The sample holds a few counts of this clone. The chain has TRBV28 and TRBJ1-5; TRBD1 matches 7 bases. The length of the CDR3 is 14 residues. V lost 5 bases, J lost 5 bases, and 6 bases stayed unmatched. The germline V gene encodes CDR1 MDHEN and CDR2 SYDVKM. The DNA for the CDR3 is TGTGCCAGCAGTAAGCAACAGGGGCATCAGCCCCAGCATTTT. Amino acids: CASSKQQGHQPQHF.

This clone was found a few times. The chain is built from TRBV28 and TRBJ1-5, with D unresolved. The CDR3 is made up of 14 amino acids. V lost 3 bases to trimming and J lost 5 bases, with 11 bases between them. The germline V gene encodes CDR1 MDHEN and CDR2 SYDVKM. CDR3 nucleotide sequence: TGTGCCAGCAGTTTTGATCCTACTCATCAGCCCCAGCATTTT. Residues: CASSFDPTHQPQHF.

The chain recombines TRBV20-1 with TRBJ1-1; D is unresolved. The CDR3 totals 11 residues. V was pared by 6 bases and J by 6 bases, with 11 bases between. Germline values: CDR1 DFQATT, CDR2 SNEGSKA (reference sequence). CDR3 coding DNA: TGCAGTGCAAATACGGGCCCTGAAGCTTTCTTT. It translates to CSANTGPEAFF.

V and J are TRBV4-1 and TRBJ2-3; no firm D call. Germline assignment: CDR1 MGHRA and CDR2 YSYEKL. Trimming pared 6 bases from V and 3 bases from J, leaving 22 bases between. This CDR3 spans 17 amino acids. The CDR3: CASRSAILGLATDTQYF. CDR3 nucleotide sequence: TGCGCCAGCAGGTCGGCGATTTTGGGTTTGGCGACAGATACGCAGTATTTT.

Regarding this clone: This sample includes further DNA sequences coding for the same CDR3. The rearrangement joins TRBV5-1 to TRBJ2-1; 8 bases are a match to TRBD2. Germline V gives CDR1 SGHRS, CDR2 YFSETQ. The CDR3 length is 15 residues. The junction had 0 bases not matched to a gene; V was cut back by 0 bases and J by 1 base. CDR3 loop: CASSLGLASYNEQFF. DNA for the CDR3: TGCGCCAGCAGCTTGGGACTAGCGTCCTACAATGAGCAGTTCTTC.

The V and J genes are TRBV28 and TRBJ1-5; D unclear. The CDR3 sequence is 16 residues long. The V and J ends lost 6 bases and 0 bases respectively, with 15 bases between them. CDR1 and CDR2 (germline): MDHEN, SYDVKM. CDR3 coding DNA: TGTGCCAGCAGCCTATTGATGGACGGTAGCAATCAGCCCCAGCATTTT. Its translation: CASSLLMDGSNQPQHF.

This sequence joins TRBV5-4 and TRBJ2-4; D is unclear. Trimming cost V 0 bases and J 7 bases, with 11 bases left between them. Looked up from germline, CDR1 is SGHNT and CDR2 is YYREEE (reference sequence). The CDR3 is 14 amino acids. The CDR3 loop is CASSLEAGRNIQYF. Here the CDR3 DNA reads TGTGCCAGCAGCTTGGAGGCCGGCAGGAACATTCAGTACTTC.

The chain uses TRBV28 and TRBJ2-7; no clear D gene. Germline V CDR1 and CDR2: MDHEN, SYDVKM. The CDR3 is 10 residues long. Trimming cost V 5 bases and J 3 bases, with 2 bases left between them. The CDR3: CASSVYEQYF. CDR3 DNA sequence: TGTGCCAGCAGTGTCTACGAGCAGTACTTC.

The V and J genes are TRBV5-1 and TRBJ1-1; D not resolved. The CDR3 has 13 residues. Germline assignment: CDR1 SGHRS and CDR2 YFSETQ. Trimming left V 7 bases short and J 8 bases short, with 18 bases between. The CDR3 loop reads CASAKGRDWEAFF. The CDR3 coding sequence is TGCGCCAGCGCCAAGGGTAGGGATTGGGAAGCTTTCTTT.

A few counts support this clone. The CDR3 loop is CASSIDPRLWDEQFF. The DNA of the CDR3 is TGTGCCAGTAGTATAGATCCACGGCTTTGGGATGAGCAGTTCTTC. This rearrangement joins TRBV19 to TRBJ2-1; D unresolved. The germline V gene encodes CDR1 LNHDA and CDR2 SQIVND (reference sequence). The V and J ends lost 0 bases and 8 bases respectively, with 14 bases between them. The CDR3 is 15 amino acids. The variable domain in full, completed from reference TRBV19 and TRBJ2-1, reads DGGITQSPKYLFRKEGQNVTLSCEQNLNHDAMYWYRQDPGQGLRLIYYSQIVNDFQKGDIAEGYSVSREKKESFPLTVTSAQKNPTAFYLCASSIDPRLWDEQFFGPGTRLTVL.

The chain uses TRBV6-1 and TRBJ2-7; D remains unclear. Germline values: CDR1 MNHNS, CDR2 SASEGT. The CDR3 loop spans 15 amino acids. The ends were cut back, 4 bases at V and 5 bases at J, with 18 bases in the middle. The CDR3 spells CASSARTQISHEQYF. The CDR3 DNA is TGTGCCAGCAGTGCTCGGACCCAAATCAGCCACGAGCAGTACTTC.

V gene TRBV5-6 combines with J gene TRBJ1-2; no clear D gene. This CDR3 contains 13 residues. V dropped 1 base and J dropped 8 bases, with 12 bases sitting between them. CDR1 and CDR2 from the germline V gene are SGHDT and YYEEEE. This CDR3 reads CASSLLTSRGYTF. For the CDR3, the DNA is TGTGCCAGCAGCTTGCTGACCTCGAGGGGCTACACCTTC.

The gene calls are TRBV28 and TRBJ1-5; TRBD1 might be the D (5 bases). In germline, CDR1 is MDHEN, CDR2 SYDVKM. Trimming cost V 3 bases and J 6 bases, with 15 bases left between them. The CDR3 runs 15 residues. CDR3 DNA: TGTGCCAGCAGTTTTTCAGGGCTCAAGACTCAGCCCCAGCATTTT. This sequence encodes CASSFSGLKTQPQHF.

This chain links TRBV7-8 with TRBJ2-2; D might be TRBD1 or TRBD2, each matching 5 bases. Per germline, CDR1 SGHVS and CDR2 FQNEAQ. This CDR3 region has 16 residues. Trimming cost V 4 bases and J 7 bases, with 19 bases left between them. The CDR3 sequence is CASSSFRDPSRGELFF. The CDR3 coding sequence is TGTGCCAGCAGCTCCTTCCGGGACCCATCCCGCGGGGAGCTGTTTTTT.

With respect to this clone: The junction shows a germline mismatch at one end, possibly a read error. This chain uses TRBV14 with TRBJ2-7; D is possibly TRBD2 (6 bases). This CDR3 has 12 amino acids. Germline V gene sequence: CDR1 SGHDN, CDR2 FVKESK. For the CDR3, the DNA is TGTGCCAGCAGCCAAGGAAAGGGACTTGTTCGCTTC. The encoded protein is CASSQGKGLVRF. The variable domain in full, completed from reference TRBV14 and TRBJ2-7, reads EAGVTQFPSHSVIEKGQTVTLRCDPISGHDNLYWYRRVMGKEIKFLLHFVKESKQDESGMPNNRFLAERTGGTYSTLKVQPAELEDSGVYFCASSQGKGLVRFGPGTRLTVT.

In nucleotides, the CDR3 is TGTGCCAGCAGTCCCTGGACAGGGGCTCTCTATGGCTACACCTTC. Its translation is CASSPWTGALYGYTF. The chain links TRBV28 to TRBJ1-2; 9 bases fit TRBD1. Germline V lookup: CDR1 MDHEN, CDR2 SYDVKM. The V segment lost 5 bases and the J segment 4 bases; nucleotides outside the gene matches: 8. The CDR3 runs to 15 residues.

Of note for this clone: It is likely a read error: a sequence one base away is far more abundant. Other DNA sequences in this sample translate to the same CDR3. This chain connects TRBV30 to TRBJ2-1, with 9 bases fitting TRBD1. The CDR3 totals 14 residues. Germline V gene sequence: CDR1 GTSNPN, CDR2 SVGIG (reference sequence). CDR3: CAWSAGQGHNEQFF. DNA of the CDR3: TGTGCCTGGAGTGCTGGACAGGGGCACAACGAGCAGTTCTTC.

This chain connects TRBV27 to TRBJ1-1, with D perhaps TRBD1 (5 bases). The CDR3 sequence is 14 residues long. Germline V gene sequence: CDR1 MNHEY, CDR2 SMNVEV (reference sequence). Trimming took off 3 bases at V and 0 bases at J, with 8 bases between the two ends. The CDR3 here is CASSFDSLNTEAFF. The CDR3 DNA follows: TGTGCCAGCAGTTTTGACAGCTTGAACACTGAAGCTTTCTTT.

This chain links TRBV29-1 with TRBJ2-7, with 8 bases fitting TRBD1. The CDR3 is 13 residues long. The germline V gene has CDR1 SQVTM and CDR2 ANQGSEA. V shed 3 bases, J shed 3 bases, and the junction held 4 bases outside the gene matches. The CDR3 sequence: CSVELDRDYEQYF. In DNA form, the CDR3 reads TGCAGCGTTGAGCTGGACAGGGACTACGAGCAGTACTTC.

The rearrangement uses TRBV11-2 and TRBJ1-1, with D possibly TRBD1 on 6 matching bases. Germline V gene sequence: CDR1 SGHAT, CDR2 FQNNGV. Trimming shortened V by 5 bases and J by 6 bases, and 16 bases separated the two germline ends. CDR3 length: 14 amino acids. The CDR3 spells CASSPTQGSAEAFF. In nucleotides, the CDR3 is TGTGCCAGCAGCCCCACCCAGGGGTCCGCTGAAGCTTTCTTT.

About this clone: One end of the junction varies from germline; a read error may be responsible. J is TRBJ2-7 and V is TRBV7-3; TRBD1 or TRBD2 may be the D gene (6 bases each). The CDR3 has 13 residues. The germline CDR1 and CDR2 sequences are SGHTA and FQGTGA. The CDR3 bases are TGTGCCAGCAGCCTAACGGGGGCCGACGAGCAGTACTTC. It translates to CASSLTGADEQYF.

On this clone itself: Additional DNA sequences in this sample encode the identical CDR3. This chain uses TRBV19 with TRBJ2-5; D remains unclear. Germline CDR1 and CDR2: LNHDA and SQIVND (reference sequence). CDR3 length: 12 residues. With 5 bases removed from V and 4 bases from J, the gap between germline ends came to 8 bases. The CDR3, as DNA: TGTGCCAGTAGTCAAGGGCGAGAGACCCAGTACTTC. It is translated as CASSQGRETQYF.

This clone is a singleton in its sample. V gene TRBV28 combines with J gene TRBJ2-1; 9 nucleotides align to TRBD2. CDR1 and CDR2 (germline): MDHEN, SYDVKM. This CDR3 has 15 amino acids. V was clipped by 5 bases and J by 5 bases; unmatched bases: 7. The chain's CDR3 is CASSRSGSNHNEQFF. DNA for the CDR3: TGTGCCAGCAGTCGTAGCGGGAGTAACCACAATGAGCAGTTCTTC.

Notes on this clone: A much more abundant neighbour one base away suggests this may be a read error. Additional DNA sequences in this sample encode the identical CDR3. The V and J genes are TRBV30 and TRBJ1-4; D uncertain. V lost 4 bases and J 8 bases, leaving 11 bases between the germline ends. The CDR3 runs to 12 residues. Per germline, CDR1 GTSNPN and CDR2 SVGIG (reference sequence). CDR3 region: CAWKAPAEKLFF. The CDR3 nucleotides are TGTGCCTGGAAGGCCCCAGCGGAAAAACTGTTTTTT.

The chain joins TRBV27 to TRBJ2-1, with D perhaps TRBD1 or TRBD2 (7 bases each). The germline gives CDR1 MNHEY, CDR2 SMNVEV (reference sequence). This CDR3 comprises 16 residues. Deletions cut 4 bases from V and 7 bases from J, with 20 bases between. The CDR3 sequence: CASSSQGRGNRNEQFF. The CDR3 DNA sequence: TGTGCCAGCAGTTCACAGGGGAGGGGAAACAGGAATGAGCAGTTCTTC.